Sequencing of this T cell receptor beta chain was carried out in a study of T cells in Graves' hyperthyroidism and ophthalmopathy. Graves' hyperthyroidism is called stable when ophthalmopathy does not progress within 18 months. The study based diagnoses on clinical symptoms, serum thyroxine and TRAb, thyroid ultrasound and orbital computed tomography. This clonotype occurred many times. The antigen is undetermined. Template material for amplifying TCR beta CDR3 regions consisted of RNA transcripts. The study used the HTBI primer set for a first-round RT-PCR of the TCR CDR3. One entry per CDR3 protein, called by TCRdb with MiXCR from the multiplex PCR reads. The repertoire holds around 200,000 distinct CDR3 sequences, with about 17% as singletons. Findings of the study overall: Most clonotypes expanded in thyroid above 0.001 were likewise present in blood.

Sequencing was carried out using blood. The TCR comes from a man aged 40-49 years with Graves' hyperthyroidism.

In DNA form, the CDR3 reads TGCAGTACCTCAGCGGGAGCGGCCTACGAGCAGTACTTC. It codes for CSTSAGAAYEQYF. The chain carries TRBV20-1 and TRBJ2-7, with 8 bases aligning to TRBD2. Looked up from germline, CDR1 is DFQATT and CDR2 is SNEGSKA (reference sequence). J gave up 2 bases and V 8 bases, and 8 bases lay outside the gene matches. The length of the CDR3 is 13 residues.